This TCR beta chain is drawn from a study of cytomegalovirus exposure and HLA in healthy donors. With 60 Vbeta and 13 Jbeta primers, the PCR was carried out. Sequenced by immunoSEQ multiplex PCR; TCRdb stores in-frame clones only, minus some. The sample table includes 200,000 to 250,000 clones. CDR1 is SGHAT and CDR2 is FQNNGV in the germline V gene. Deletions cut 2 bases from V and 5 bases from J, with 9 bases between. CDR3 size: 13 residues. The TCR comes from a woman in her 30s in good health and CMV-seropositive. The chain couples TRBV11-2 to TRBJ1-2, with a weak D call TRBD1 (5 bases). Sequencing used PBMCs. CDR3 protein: CASSLSGSYGYTF. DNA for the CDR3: TGTGCCAGCAGCTTATCAGGGTCTTATGGCTACACCTTC.